In its sample, the clone carrying this T cell receptor (beta chain) was seen a few times. Its antigen is as yet unknown. Isolated per sample were at least 7 million PBMCs. The sample is drawn from a study of blood T cells in healthy people across ages. The second PCR ran roughly 6 to 12 cycles with a sample-barcoded 5' primer and J-beta primers. Through a template-switch adaptor with 12 random nucleotides, each cDNA molecule received a tag. A single record per CDR3 protein comes from TCRdb applying MiXCR to the 5' RACE reads. This sample has hundreds of thousands of distinct CDR3 sequences; nearly 60% occur once, and the top ten carry roughly 22%. Study-level points and caveats: Comparison with aged donors showed that long-lived donors had more naive CD4+ cells and higher diversity.

The CDR3 spans 12 residues. V dropped 6 bases and J dropped 3 bases, with 12 bases sitting between them. CDR1 and CDR2 (germline): SQVTM, ANQGSEA. Sample: blood. The sequence was collected from a young man in good health. The chain combines TRBV29-1 with TRBJ2-7, with a tentative D call TRBD1 (6 bases). The CDR3 DNA reads TGCAGCGTCTTTCGGGACAACTACGAGCAGTACTTC. This translates into CSVFRDNYEQYF.